This is a list of T cell receptor beta chains from one sample in a study of blood T cell repertoires in COVID-19. Generated by immunoSEQ multiplex PCR, the TCRdb table keeps only in-frame clones and is missing some. The data contain 250,000 to 300,000 clones, roughly 90% of them singletons. The material sequenced was peripheral blood. The receptors were gathered from a woman aged 25 to 39 with active or convalescent COVID-19. Each CDR3 is given with its conserved first and last residue. Fields, in order: CDR3 DNA, CDR3 protein, clone size, J gene, D gene, V gene. The D gene is left open where the match is weak. Rows give clone size only sometimes, using once, few, many, or a class for an expanded clone.

cdr3_nt: TGCGCCAGCAGCCAATTTCGGACAGGGACGAATGAGCAGTTCTTC; cdr3_aa: CASSQFRTGTNEQFF; clone_size: once; j_call: TRBJ2-1; d_call: TRBD1; v_call: TRBV4-3
cdr3_nt: TGTGCCAGCAGCGACACTCTCTGGGACTATGGCTACACCTTC; cdr3_aa: CASSDTLWDYGYTF; clone_size: .; j_call: TRBJ1-2; d_call: .; v_call: TRBV6-5
cdr3_nt: TGTGCCAGCAGTGAACAGGGGTGGGATAATTCACCCCTCCACTTT; cdr3_aa: CASSEQGWDNSPLHF; clone_size: .; j_call: TRBJ1-6; d_call: .; v_call: TRBV6-1
cdr3_nt: TGTGCCAGTAGTACGACAGTCCATAGCAATCAGCCCCAGCATTTT; cdr3_aa: CASSTTVHSNQPQHF; clone_size: once; j_call: TRBJ1-5; d_call: .; v_call: TRBV19
cdr3_nt: TGTGCCAGCAGTTCCCTCAGCGGCTCACCCCTCCACTTT; cdr3_aa: CASSSLSGSPLHF; clone_size: .; j_call: TRBJ1-6; d_call: .; v_call: TRBV12-3/TRBV12-4
cdr3_nt: TGTGCCAGTAGTACAGGTTTGGCTAGCGGGGGGAGGGAGACCCAGTACTTC; cdr3_aa: CASSTGLASGGRETQYF; clone_size: .; j_call: TRBJ2-5; d_call: TRBD2; v_call: TRBV19
cdr3_nt: TGTGCCAGTAGGTCGGAGGGCGGTGAAAAACTGTTTTTT; cdr3_aa: CASRSEGGEKLFF; clone_size: .; j_call: TRBJ1-4; d_call: .; v_call: TRBV19
cdr3_nt: TGTGCCTGGAGTAGGCGGGCGGGTAATGAAAAACTGTTTTTT; cdr3_aa: CAWSRRAGNEKLFF; clone_size: .; j_call: TRBJ1-4; d_call: .; v_call: TRBV30
cdr3_nt: TGTGCCAGCAGGGACAGGGCAACCTATGGCTACACCTTC; cdr3_aa: CASRDRATYGYTF; clone_size: .; j_call: TRBJ1-2; d_call: TRBD1; v_call: TRBV9
cdr3_nt: TGTGCCAGCAGTTTGGGGGGTTTTCCGAACACTGAAGCTTTCTTT; cdr3_aa: CASSLGGFPNTEAFF; clone_size: .; j_call: TRBJ1-1; d_call: .; v_call: TRBV6-5
cdr3_nt: TGTGCCAGCAGCTTATCAGGGACCGGGGAGCTGTTTTTT; cdr3_aa: CASSLSGTGELFF; clone_size: .; j_call: TRBJ2-2; d_call: .; v_call: TRBV7-9
cdr3_nt: TGTGCCAGCAGCTCTAGACCGGGACAGTACAATGAGCAGTTCTTC; cdr3_aa: CASSSRPGQYNEQFF; clone_size: .; j_call: TRBJ2-1; d_call: TRBD1; v_call: TRBV5-4
cdr3_nt: TGTGCCAGCAGTGACTCGCGGGGGGGCTCGGATACGCAGTATTTT; cdr3_aa: CASSDSRGGSDTQYF; clone_size: .; j_call: TRBJ2-3; d_call: TRBD2; v_call: TRBV6-4
cdr3_nt: TGCGCCAGCAGCCAAGCAGGAATGAACACCGGGGAGCTGTTTTTT; cdr3_aa: CASSQAGMNTGELFF; clone_size: .; j_call: TRBJ2-2; d_call: .; v_call: TRBV4-1
cdr3_nt: TGTGCCAGCCTAGACAGGGGGCAAGCTGAAGCTTTCTTT; cdr3_aa: CASLDRGQAEAFF; clone_size: .; j_call: TRBJ1-1; d_call: TRBD1; v_call: TRBV18
cdr3_nt: TGTGCCAGTAATTCGGCGGCCCTTAATTCACCCCTCCACTTT; cdr3_aa: CASNSAALNSPLHF; clone_size: .; j_call: TRBJ1-6; d_call: .; v_call: TRBV19
cdr3_nt: TGTGCCAGCAGCCAAGTCGGTAATTCACCCCTCCACTTT; cdr3_aa: CASSQVGNSPLHF; clone_size: .; j_call: TRBJ1-6; d_call: .; v_call: TRBV3-1/TRBV3-2
cdr3_nt: TGCGCCAGCAGGGCGGACAGGCACCGATCTGGAAACACCATATATTTT; cdr3_aa: CASRADRHRSGNTIYF; clone_size: .; j_call: TRBJ1-3; d_call: TRBD1; v_call: TRBV10-2
cdr3_nt: TGTGCCTACATCGGAGAGGGTAGGTTTACTGAAGCTTTCTTT; cdr3_aa: CAYIGEGRFTEAFF; clone_size: .; j_call: TRBJ1-1; d_call: .; v_call: TRBV30
cdr3_nt: TGTGCCAGCAGCACGTCCGGGACTAAAAGCACAGATACGCAGTATTTT; cdr3_aa: CASSTSGTKSTDTQYF; clone_size: .; j_call: TRBJ2-3; d_call: TRBD2; v_call: TRBV7-2
cdr3_nt: TGTGCCAGCAGCTTAGTGGCAGGGTCTTATTCACCCCTCCACTTT; cdr3_aa: CASSLVAGSYSPLHF; clone_size: .; j_call: TRBJ1-6; d_call: .; v_call: TRBV7-2
cdr3_nt: TGTGCCAGCAGCTCCGTTCAGGGGACTGAAGCTTTCTTT; cdr3_aa: CASSSVQGTEAFF; clone_size: .; j_call: TRBJ1-1; d_call: .; v_call: TRBV7-2
cdr3_nt: TGTGCCAGCAGCCAAAGCGCTAGCGGCACAGATACGCAGTATTTT; cdr3_aa: CASSQSASGTDTQYF; clone_size: .; j_call: TRBJ2-3; d_call: .; v_call: TRBV3-1/TRBV3-2
cdr3_nt: TGCGCCAGCAGTCCAGGGCGGAGCACAGATACGCAGTATTTT; cdr3_aa: CASSPGRSTDTQYF; clone_size: .; j_call: TRBJ2-3; d_call: .; v_call: TRBV4-3
cdr3_nt: TGTGCCAGCAGCCAAGGCGGGGGCCTGGGCTACACCTTC; cdr3_aa: CASSQGGGLGYTF; clone_size: .; j_call: TRBJ1-2; d_call: .; v_call: TRBV3-1/TRBV3-2
cdr3_nt: TGCGCCAGCAGGCCCGTCCTAGCGCTGGACTCCTACAATGAGCAGTTCTTC; cdr3_aa: CASRPVLALDSYNEQFF; clone_size: .; j_call: TRBJ2-1; d_call: .; v_call: TRBV5-1
cdr3_nt: TGTGCCAGCAGCTTGGGTGCGGCGACAGGGCTAGCCTACGAGCAGTACTTC; cdr3_aa: CASSLGAATGLAYEQYF; clone_size: .; j_call: TRBJ2-7; d_call: TRBD1; v_call: TRBV5-5
cdr3_nt: TGTGCCAGCAGTGCCAGGGATGGTAATAATTCACCCCTCCACTTT; cdr3_aa: CASSARDGNNSPLHF; clone_size: few; j_call: TRBJ1-6; d_call: .; v_call: TRBV6-4
cdr3_nt: TGTGCCAGCAGTCACACAGGGGGCGGAAGGTACGAGCAGTACTTC; cdr3_aa: CASSHTGGGRYEQYF; clone_size: .; j_call: TRBJ2-7; d_call: TRBD1; v_call: TRBV2
cdr3_nt: TGTGCCAGCAGCCGTCCGGAAACAGCTAACTATGGCTACACCTTC; cdr3_aa: CASSRPETANYGYTF; clone_size: .; j_call: TRBJ1-2; d_call: .; v_call: TRBV7-2
cdr3_nt: TGTGCCAGCAGCCGGGACAGGGTAGGAGAAAAACTGTTTTTT; cdr3_aa: CASSRDRVGEKLFF; clone_size: once; j_call: TRBJ1-4; d_call: TRBD1; v_call: TRBV5-6
cdr3_nt: TGTGCCTGGAGCCGAGGGAGCAATCAGCCCCAGCATTTT; cdr3_aa: CAWSRGSNQPQHF; clone_size: few; j_call: TRBJ1-5; d_call: .; v_call: TRBV30
cdr3_nt: TGTGCCAGCAGCTCCCGACAGACCCAAGAGACCCAGTACTTC; cdr3_aa: CASSSRQTQETQYF; clone_size: .; j_call: TRBJ2-5; d_call: .; v_call: TRBV9
cdr3_nt: TGTGCCTGGAGTATAGGGGCCCCCAATGAAAAACTGTTTTTT; cdr3_aa: CAWSIGAPNEKLFF; clone_size: .; j_call: TRBJ1-4; d_call: .; v_call: TRBV30
cdr3_nt: TGTGCCAGCAGCTCCGACAGCAACATGAACACTGAAGCTTTCTTT; cdr3_aa: CASSSDSNMNTEAFF; clone_size: .; j_call: TRBJ1-1; d_call: .; v_call: TRBV7-3
cdr3_nt: TGTGCCAGCAGAAACGCTGCTAATAATTCACCCCTCCACTTT; cdr3_aa: CASRNAANNSPLHF; clone_size: .; j_call: TRBJ1-6; d_call: .; v_call: TRBV25-1
cdr3_nt: TGTGCCAGCAGCCAAGAGAAGCGGGGGGGCTCCTACAATGAGCAGTTCTTC; cdr3_aa: CASSQEKRGGSYNEQFF; clone_size: .; j_call: TRBJ2-1; d_call: TRBD2; v_call: TRBV3-1/TRBV3-2
cdr3_nt: TGTGCCACCAGCAGAGGCCGGGACAGCATCTACAATGAGCAGTTCTTC; cdr3_aa: CATSRGRDSIYNEQFF; clone_size: .; j_call: TRBJ2-1; d_call: TRBD1; v_call: TRBV15
cdr3_nt: TGTGCCACCGACCGGACTAGCGGGGGGCGGGAGCAGTACTTC; cdr3_aa: CATDRTSGGREQYF; clone_size: .; j_call: TRBJ2-7; d_call: TRBD2; v_call: TRBV6-5
cdr3_nt: TGCAGCGTTGAAGGGTCAGAAAAACGGGGTTCCTACGAGCAGTACTTC; cdr3_aa: CSVEGSEKRGSYEQYF; clone_size: once; j_call: TRBJ2-7; d_call: .; v_call: TRBV29-1
cdr3_nt: TGTGCCAGCACCCTGGTTTGGGGGGAGGGGGAGCAGTACTTC; cdr3_aa: CASTLVWGEGEQYF; clone_size: .; j_call: TRBJ2-7; d_call: TRBD2; v_call: TRBV11-2
cdr3_nt: TGTGCCAGCAGCAAAGAGGGGCCGGGACAGGGGAATCGGGAGACCCAGTACTTC; cdr3_aa: CASSKEGPGQGNRETQYF; clone_size: once; j_call: TRBJ2-5; d_call: .; v_call: TRBV21-1
cdr3_nt: TGTGCCAGCAGTTACTCGGGGGGGCCGTTTGAGCAGTACTTC; cdr3_aa: CASSYSGGPFEQYF; clone_size: .; j_call: TRBJ2-7; d_call: .; v_call: TRBV6-5
cdr3_nt: TGTGCCAGCAGCTTACAAGGGACAGGGACTGAAAAACTGTTTTTT; cdr3_aa: CASSLQGTGTEKLFF; clone_size: .; j_call: TRBJ1-4; d_call: TRBD1; v_call: TRBV5-4
cdr3_nt: TGTGCCAGCAGTTCGACAGGGTATTACGCCTCGGGTCAGCCCCAGCATTTT; cdr3_aa: CASSSTGYYASGQPQHF; clone_size: .; j_call: TRBJ1-5; d_call: TRBD1; v_call: TRBV27
cdr3_nt: TGTGCCAGCTCACCAACTCAGGGAGGGCCTGAAGCTTTCTTT; cdr3_aa: CASSPTQGGPEAFF; clone_size: once; j_call: TRBJ1-1; d_call: .; v_call: TRBV18
cdr3_nt: TGTGCCAGCAGGAAGTCCCCCCAGGGGCTGAACACTGAAGCTTTCTTT; cdr3_aa: CASRKSPQGLNTEAFF; clone_size: .; j_call: TRBJ1-1; d_call: .; v_call: TRBV21-1
cdr3_nt: TGTGCCAGCACCCCGACGGGGATCTCACCCCTCCACTTT; cdr3_aa: CASTPTGISPLHF; clone_size: .; j_call: TRBJ1-6; d_call: .; v_call: TRBV6-1
cdr3_nt: TGTGCCAGCCAGGGTTATAGCAATCAGCCCCAGCATTTT; cdr3_aa: CASQGYSNQPQHF; clone_size: .; j_call: TRBJ1-5; d_call: .; v_call: TRBV6-5
cdr3_nt: TGCGCCAGCAGCTCGGACAGGGGGCTCGCCTATGGCTACACCTTC; cdr3_aa: CASSSDRGLAYGYTF; clone_size: .; j_call: TRBJ1-2; d_call: TRBD1; v_call: TRBV5-1
cdr3_nt: TGTGCCAGCAGGCTGGACAGGAACACTGAAGCTTTCTTT; cdr3_aa: CASRLDRNTEAFF; clone_size: .; j_call: TRBJ1-1; d_call: .; v_call: TRBV5-8
cdr3_nt: TGTGCCAGCAGCCGGTACAATCAGCCCCAGCATTTT; cdr3_aa: CASSRYNQPQHF; clone_size: .; j_call: TRBJ1-5; d_call: .; v_call: TRBV7-8
cdr3_nt: TGTGCCAGTAGTACTAGCGGGGGGCAGTTCTTC; cdr3_aa: CASSTSGGQFF; clone_size: once; j_call: TRBJ2-1; d_call: TRBD2; v_call: TRBV19
cdr3_nt: TGTGCCAGTTCCGGGACTAGCGGGCGGGAGACCCAGTACTTC; cdr3_aa: CASSGTSGRETQYF; clone_size: few; j_call: TRBJ2-5; d_call: TRBD2; v_call: TRBV2